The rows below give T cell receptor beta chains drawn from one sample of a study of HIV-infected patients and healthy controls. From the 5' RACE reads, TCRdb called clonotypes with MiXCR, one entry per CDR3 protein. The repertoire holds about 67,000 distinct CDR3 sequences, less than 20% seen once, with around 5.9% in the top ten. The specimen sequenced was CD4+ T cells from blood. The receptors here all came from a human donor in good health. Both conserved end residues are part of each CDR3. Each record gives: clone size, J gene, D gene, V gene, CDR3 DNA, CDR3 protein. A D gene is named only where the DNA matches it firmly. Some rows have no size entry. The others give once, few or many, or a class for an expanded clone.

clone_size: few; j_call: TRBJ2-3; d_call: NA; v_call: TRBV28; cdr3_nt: TGTGCCAGCAGGGGACCAGGGGATACGCAGTATTTT; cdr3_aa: CASRGPGDTQYF
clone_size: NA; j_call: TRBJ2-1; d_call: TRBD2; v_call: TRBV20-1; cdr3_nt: TGCAGTGCTAGGCTCCCGCCAAAGGTGTCTAGCGGGGGGGCCGTATTTGGGAATGAGCAGTTCTTC; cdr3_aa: CSARLPPKVSSGGAVFGNEQFF
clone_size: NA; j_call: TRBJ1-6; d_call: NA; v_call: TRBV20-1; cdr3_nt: TGCAGTGCCAAGAATGACAGAATTGGCTCACCCCTCCACTTT; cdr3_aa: CSAKNDRIGSPLHF
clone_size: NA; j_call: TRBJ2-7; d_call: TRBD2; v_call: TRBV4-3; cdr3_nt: TGCGCCAGCAGCCAAGGAAGGGCTAGCGGGGGTTACGAGCAGTACTTC; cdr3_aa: CASSQGRASGGYEQYF
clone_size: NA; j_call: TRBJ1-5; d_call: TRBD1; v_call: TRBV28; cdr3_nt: TGTGCCAGCAGTACACACAGGGGGAGCAATCAGCCCCAGCATTTT; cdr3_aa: CASSTHRGSNQPQHF
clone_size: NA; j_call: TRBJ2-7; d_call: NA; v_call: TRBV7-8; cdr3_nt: TGTGCCAGCAGCCTCCGGGACAAACGATACGAGCAGTACTTC; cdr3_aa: CASSLRDKRYEQYF
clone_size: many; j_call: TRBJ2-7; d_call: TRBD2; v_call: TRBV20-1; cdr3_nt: TGCAGTGCGCGGGAGGATGGACGCGAGCAGTACTTC; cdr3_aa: CSAREDGREQYF
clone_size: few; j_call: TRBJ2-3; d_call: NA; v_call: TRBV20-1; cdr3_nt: TGCAGTGCTTTCAGGGCAGGCACAGATACGCAGTATTTT; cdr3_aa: CSAFRAGTDTQYF
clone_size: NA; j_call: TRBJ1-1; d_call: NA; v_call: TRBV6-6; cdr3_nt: TGTGCCAGCAGGTCTGCAGGGAACACTGAAGCTTTCTTT; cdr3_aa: CASRSAGNTEAFF
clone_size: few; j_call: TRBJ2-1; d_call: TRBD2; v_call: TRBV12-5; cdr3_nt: TGTGCTAGTGGTCACGGGACTAGCGGGGGGGGCAATGAGCAGTTCTTC; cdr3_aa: CASGHGTSGGGNEQFF
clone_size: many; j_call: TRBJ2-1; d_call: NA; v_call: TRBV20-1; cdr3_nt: TGCAGTGCTAGAAGAAAAGATGAGCAGTTCTTC; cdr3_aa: CSARRKDEQFF
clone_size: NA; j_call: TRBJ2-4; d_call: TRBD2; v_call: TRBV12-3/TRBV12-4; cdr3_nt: TGTGCCAGCAGTCCCTCTCCTTTTAGCGGGGCCTCCGAACTTCAGTACTTC; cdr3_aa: CASSPSPFSGASELQYF
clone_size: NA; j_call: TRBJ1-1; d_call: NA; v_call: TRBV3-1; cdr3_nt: TGTGCCAGCAGCCCTCCTAGGGCTGGCCTGGGGAGGGCTTTCTTT; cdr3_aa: CASSPPRAGLGRAFF
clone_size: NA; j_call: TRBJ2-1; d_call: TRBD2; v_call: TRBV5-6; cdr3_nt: TGTGCCAGCAGCTTTCCGGCGGGGGAAATTACAAGTGAGCAGTTCTTC; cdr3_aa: CASSFPAGEITSEQFF
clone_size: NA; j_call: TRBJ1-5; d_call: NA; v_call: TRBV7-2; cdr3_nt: TGTGCCAGCACAGGGACAAGTACCCATCAGCCCCAGCATTTT; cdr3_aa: CASTGTSTHQPQHF
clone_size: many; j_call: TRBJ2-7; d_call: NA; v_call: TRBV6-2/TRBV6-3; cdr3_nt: TGTGCCAGCAGTTACACGGACAGTACCCACACGGCCTTC; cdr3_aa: CASSYTDSTHTAF
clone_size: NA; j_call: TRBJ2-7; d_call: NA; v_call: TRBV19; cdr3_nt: TGTGCCAGTAGTATTAACAGGCCTCCGGACTACGAGCAGTACTTC; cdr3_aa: CASSINRPPDYEQYF